The next 21 T cell receptor beta chains were all read from a single sample in a study of blood T cell repertoires in COVID-19. Data came from immunoSEQ multiplex PCR; TCRdb stores just in-frame clones and leaves some out. The sample lists fewer than 400,000 clones; over 75% were seen once. The sample was PBMCs or T cells enriched from blood (not recorded which). The source is a man aged 25-45 years who had recovered from COVID-19.

The chain uses TRBV5-6 and TRBJ2-7, with TRBD2 identical over 7 bases. The CDR3 totals 13 residues. Germline trimming cut 3 bases from V and 6 bases from J; bases unmatched to any gene: 6. Germline loops: CDR1 SGHDT, CDR2 YYEEEE. The CDR3 bases are TGTGCCAGCAGCTCTGGGGGAGGGGTCGAGCAGTACTTC. This translates into CASSSGGGVEQYF.

This clone was seen only once. The CDR3 DNA reads as TGTGCCAGCAGCTTTATAGCGGTATCGAACACCGGGGAGCTGTTTTTT. Its protein product is CASSFIAVSNTGELFF. The chain carries TRBV5-6 and TRBJ2-2, with D possibly being TRBD2 (6 bases). V was pared by 2 bases and J by 0 bases, with 11 bases between. Looked up from germline, CDR1 is SGHDT and CDR2 is YYEEEE. CDR3 size: 16 residues.

The J gene is TRBJ1-2, the V gene TRBV19; TRBD1 aligns across 8 bases. With 8 bases clipped from V and 3 bases from J, the junction kept 5 bases outside the gene matches. Germline V gene sequence: CDR1 LNHDA, CDR2 SQIVND (reference sequence). This CDR3 is 13 amino acids long. CDR3 amino acids: CASGDRIYYGYTF. CDR3 DNA sequence: TGTGCCAGTGGGGACAGGATTTACTATGGCTACACCTTC.

This clone was picked up one time. The chain combines TRBV6-7 with TRBJ2-7; 7 positions match TRBD1. TRBV6-7 is identified as an open reading frame with a role that is uncertain. J gave up 2 bases and V 8 bases, and 9 bases lay outside the gene matches. This CDR3 region has 14 residues. Here the CDR3 DNA reads TGTGCCAGCCCGGACAGGTCCCTAACCTACGAGCAGTACTTC. Translated: CASPDRSLTYEQYF.

The genes are TRBV19 and TRBJ2-3; 7 nucleotides agree with TRBD2. V was pared by 7 bases and J by 2 bases, with 9 bases of the junction left unmatched. In germline, CDR1 is LNHDA, CDR2 SQIVND (reference sequence). CDR3 length: 15 residues. CDR3: CASTESGTDTDTQYF. The CDR3 DNA reads as TGTGCCAGTACCGAAAGCGGGACGGACACAGATACGCAGTATTTT.

This chain uses TRBV28 with TRBJ1-1; 10 nucleotides agree with TRBD1. Germline V gives CDR1 MDHEN, CDR2 SYDVKM. The CDR3 totals 15 residues. The V gene end was trimmed by 6 bases and the J gene end by 4 bases; junction bases not matched to a gene: 8. The CDR3 coding sequence is TGTGCCAGCAGGGGGACAGGGGCGGGTTTCACTGAAGCTTTCTTT. Translation: CASRGTGAGFTEAFF.

This clone was recorded a few times. The chain carries TRBV7-9 and TRBJ1-5, with a weak D call TRBD1 (6 bases). This CDR3 has 14 amino acids. V gave up 3 bases and J gave up 3 bases, with 9 bases separating them. The germline CDR1 and CDR2 sequences are SEHNR and FQNEAQ (reference sequence). Here the CDR3 reads CASSFPGVNQPQHF. CDR3 coding DNA: TGTGCCAGCAGCTTTCCAGGGGTCAATCAGCCCCAGCATTTT.

The chain uses TRBV7-6 and TRBJ2-3; 9 bases match TRBD2. Unmatched junction bases numbered 7, after V lost 4 bases and J lost 2 bases. The CDR3 totals 16 residues. The germline gives CDR1 SGHVS, CDR2 FNYEAQ. CDR3 DNA sequence: TGTGCCAGCAGCTCCATAGCGGGGGACCTCACAGATACGCAGTATTTT. It translates to CASSSIAGDLTDTQYF. The full variable domain, its missing parts supplied by reference TRBV7-6 and TRBJ2-3, is GAGVSQSPRYKVTKRGQDVALRCDPISGHVSLYWYRQALGQGPEFLTYFNYEAQQDKSGLPNDRFSAERPEGSISTLTIQRTEQRDSAMYRCASSSIAGDLTDTQYFGPGTRLTVL.

Only one count was recorded for this clone. The J gene is TRBJ1-2, the V gene TRBV15; 7 bases match TRBD1. Trimming at V came to 5 bases and at J to 5 bases, leaving 5 bases not matched to a gene. The CDR3 extends over 13 amino acids. Germline V lookup: CDR1 LNHNV, CDR2 YYDKDF (reference sequence). The CDR3 loop is CATSLAGGYGYTF. CDR3 DNA sequence: TGTGCCACCAGCTTGGCAGGGGGGTATGGCTACACCTTC.

This chain uses TRBV9 with TRBJ2-7; 8 nucleotides match TRBD2. The CDR3 sequence is 15 residues long. The V and J ends lost 2 bases and 2 bases, in that order; junction bases with no gene match: 6. The germline V gene has CDR1 SGDLS and CDR2 YYNGEE. DNA of the CDR3: TGTGCCAGCAGCGTGGAACAAGCGGGGGCCTACGAGCAGTACTTC. Amino acids: CASSVEQAGAYEQYF.

The V gene is TRBV6-5, the J gene TRBJ2-2; D not certain. The CDR3 runs 16 residues. The germline gives CDR1 MNHEY, CDR2 SVGAGI. The ends were cut back, 3 bases at V and 0 bases at J, with 11 bases in the middle. The CDR3 is CASSYTSVANTGELFF. The CDR3 DNA is TGTGCCAGCAGTTATACGTCGGTTGCGAACACCGGGGAGCTGTTTTTT.

This clone was counted a few times. The chain carries TRBV3-1 (or the pseudogene TRBV3-2) and TRBJ1-5; 10 bases line up with TRBD1. There are 15 residues in the CDR3. The junction had 1 base not matched to a gene; V was cut back by 3 bases and J by 2 bases. Germline V gene data show CDR1 as LGHDT and CDR2 as YNNKEL (reference sequence). The CDR3 region has the DNA TGTGCCAGCAGCCACGGGACAGGGGGCAATCAGCCCCAGCATTTT. This translates into CASSHGTGGNQPQHF.

The chain employs TRBV7-9 and TRBJ2-1; D not resolved. There are 15 residues in the CDR3. V shed 3 bases and J shed 0 bases, with 9 bases lying between them. The V gene's germline CDR1 is SEHNR and CDR2 FQNEAQ (reference sequence). The CDR3 DNA reads as TGTGCCAGCAGCTTCAATCCTAACTCCTACAATGAGCAGTTCTTC. Protein sequence: CASSFNPNSYNEQFF.

The chain joins TRBV27 to TRBJ1-6, with TRBD1 as a possible D gene (6 bases). CDR1 is MNHEY, CDR2 SMNVEV, per germline (reference sequence). The V gene lost 6 bases and the J gene lost 10 bases, with 19 bases spanning the gap. The CDR3 has 15 amino acids. The CDR3: CASRHKLQGGSPLHF. The DNA for the CDR3 is TGTGCCAGCAGACATAAATTACAGGGCGGATCACCCCTCCACTTT.

The chain is built from TRBV5-1 and TRBJ1-1; 7 bases are a match to TRBD1. The CDR3 extends over 14 amino acids. Germline CDR1 and CDR2: SGHRS and YFSETQ. The V segment lost 2 bases and the J segment 6 bases; nucleotides outside the gene matches: 7. The CDR3 DNA is TGCGCCAGCAGCTTAACAGGGGAAAATGCTGAAGCTTTCTTT. This sequence encodes CASSLTGENAEAFF. Drawing the rest from reference TRBV5-1 and TRBJ1-1, the complete variable domain is KAGVTQTPRYLIKTRGQQVTLSCSPISGHRSVSWYQQTPGQGLQFLFEYFSETQRNKGNFPGRFSGRQFSNSRSEMNVSTLELGDSALYLCASSLTGENAEAFFGQGTRLTVV.

The rearrangement links TRBV2 to TRBJ2-2; 9 bases are a match to TRBD2. Looked up from germline, CDR1 is SNHLY and CDR2 is FYNNEI. V shed 4 bases, J shed 2 bases, and the junction held 8 bases outside the gene matches. This CDR3 has 17 residues. The CDR3, as DNA: TGTGCCAGCAGTGGGGCCAGCGGGGGGTATAACACCGGGGAGCTGTTTTTT. This encodes CASSGASGGYNTGELFF.

The chain couples TRBV5-1 to TRBJ2-7, with 9 bases matching TRBD2. This CDR3 is 16 amino acids long. CDR1 and CDR2 from the germline V gene are SGHRS and YFSETQ. V gave up 2 bases and J gave up 2 bases; unmatched junction bases: 8. The DNA for the CDR3 is TGCGCCAGCAGCTTCAACGCCGGGACTAGCCCCTACGAGCAGTACTTC. It yields the protein CASSFNAGTSPYEQYF. Filled out from reference TRBV5-1 and TRBJ2-7, the complete variable domain reads KAGVTQTPRYLIKTRGQQVTLSCSPISGHRSVSWYQQTPGQGLQFLFEYFSETQRNKGNFPGRFSGRQFSNSRSEMNVSTLELGDSALYLCASSFNAGTSPYEQYFGPGTRLTVT.

The genes are TRBV25-1 and TRBJ2-7; 7 bases are a match to TRBD2. The CDR3 runs to 12 residues. The ends lost 6 bases at V and 3 bases at J; junction bases unmatched: 2. Germline assignment: CDR1 MGHDK and CDR2 SYGVNS. In DNA form, the CDR3 reads TGTGCCAGCAGGACTAGCTACTACGAGCAGTACTTC. Translation gives CASRTSYYEQYF.

The rearrangement links TRBV24-1 to TRBJ2-1; no clear D gene. CDR1 and CDR2 from the germline V gene are KGHDR and SFDVKD. V dropped 7 bases and J dropped 9 bases, with 9 bases sitting between them. The CDR3 sequence is 11 residues long. The CDR3 region has the DNA TGTGCCACCAGGGATGGTAGTGAGCAGTTCTTC. It codes for CATRDGSEQFF.

This clone has a single count. The chain uses TRBV5-6 and TRBJ1-6; the match to TRBD1 covers 7 bases. Germline CDR1 reads SGHDT; CDR2 reads YYEEEE. CDR3 size: 14 residues. V dropped 3 bases and J dropped 10; count of bases not matched to a gene: 7. CDR3 amino acids: CASSYWTGESPLHF. In DNA, the CDR3 is TGTGCCAGCAGCTACTGGACAGGTGAATCACCCCTCCACTTT.

The gene calls are TRBV5-5 and TRBJ1-2; D possibly corresponds to TRBD1 (5 bases). The germline gives CDR1 SGHKS, CDR2 YYEKEE (reference sequence). The CDR3 consists of 15 residues. The V and J ends lost 4 bases and 4 bases respectively, with 17 bases between them. CDR3 residues: CASSLGLTLAYGYTF. CDR3 in DNA: TGTGCCAGCAGCCTGGGACTTACCCTGGCCTATGGCTACACCTTC.